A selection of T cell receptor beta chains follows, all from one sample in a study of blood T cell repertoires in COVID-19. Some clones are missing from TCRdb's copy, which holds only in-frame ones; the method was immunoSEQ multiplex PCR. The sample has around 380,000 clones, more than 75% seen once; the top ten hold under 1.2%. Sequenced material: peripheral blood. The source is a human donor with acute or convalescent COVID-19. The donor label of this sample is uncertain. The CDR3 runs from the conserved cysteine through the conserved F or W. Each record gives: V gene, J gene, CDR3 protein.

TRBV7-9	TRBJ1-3	CASSLSGSGTIYF
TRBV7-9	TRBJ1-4	CASSSQGGGSNEKLFF
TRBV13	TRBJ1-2	CASSQIQGHTF
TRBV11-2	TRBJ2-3	CASSLGGPSYTDTQYF
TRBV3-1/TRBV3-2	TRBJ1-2	CASNHKTWGEANYGYTF
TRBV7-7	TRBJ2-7	CASSLIGAPPYYEQYF
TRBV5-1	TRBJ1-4	CASSLGAGNEKLFF
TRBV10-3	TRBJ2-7	CAISESGQESYEQYF
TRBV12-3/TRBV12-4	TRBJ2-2	CASSPAGELFF
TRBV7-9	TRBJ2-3	CASSLEAGQGPDTQYF
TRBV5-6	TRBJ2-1	CASSFPGVINEQFF
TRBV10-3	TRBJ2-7	CAISQAGPYEQYF
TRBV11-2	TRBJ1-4	CASSLWSQAEKLFF
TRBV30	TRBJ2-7	CAWSRGGLYEQYF
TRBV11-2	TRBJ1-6	CASSLRLADRGKNSPLHF
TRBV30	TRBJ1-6	CAWSRTGSGSPLHF
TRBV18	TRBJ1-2	CASSEAGGGGYGYTF
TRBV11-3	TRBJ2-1	CASSQGLAESGEQFF
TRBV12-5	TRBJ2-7	CASGSRQGHSYEQYF
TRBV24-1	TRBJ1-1	CATSQDGQAFF
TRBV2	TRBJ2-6	CASSAGGTGANVLTF
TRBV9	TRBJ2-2	CASSPSVGRAANTGELFF
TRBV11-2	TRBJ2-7	CASSTRGSYEQYF
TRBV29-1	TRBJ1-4	CSVLRQGGEKLFF
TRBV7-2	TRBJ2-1	CASSPMTSGTGQFF
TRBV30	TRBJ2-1	CAWSTRTSGRYNEQFF
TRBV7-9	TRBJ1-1	CASSLGSALREAFF
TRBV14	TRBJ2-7	CASSQVGPPYEQYF
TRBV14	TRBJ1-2	CASSHLESTHGYTF
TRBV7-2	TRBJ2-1	CASSFGTGVNEQFF
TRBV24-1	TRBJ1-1	CATSDYRPEAFF
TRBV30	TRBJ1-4	CAWSVQSGGYEKLFF
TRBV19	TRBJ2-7	CASSRTGGVYEQYF
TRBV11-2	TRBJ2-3	CASSFKRSSTDTQYF
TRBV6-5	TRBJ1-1	CASSSQGGVTEAFF
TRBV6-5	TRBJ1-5	CASSPGTGFGEPQHF
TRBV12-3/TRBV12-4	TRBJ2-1	CASSSLGGGEQFF
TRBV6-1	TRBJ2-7	CASSEARVYEQYF
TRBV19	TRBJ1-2	CASKTGPDGYTF
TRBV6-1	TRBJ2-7	CASSEVGRGEQYF
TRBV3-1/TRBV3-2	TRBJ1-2	CASSYQGSGYTF
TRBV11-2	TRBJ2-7	CASTISGGASGAYEQYF
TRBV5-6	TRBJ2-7	CASSGAGGSIYEQYF
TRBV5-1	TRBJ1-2	CASSLAWENYGYTF
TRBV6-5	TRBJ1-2	CASSYSGQGFGYTF
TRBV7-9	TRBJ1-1	CASSDRTGSNTEAFF
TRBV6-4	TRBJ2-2	CASSDGGDTGELFF